This TCR beta chain was observed in a study of regulatory dendritic cells for organ transplantation. CD4+ or CD8+ T cells were sorted as naive CD45RA+ or memory CD45RO+. Sequencing used immunoSEQ multiplex PCR; TCRdb keeps in-frame clones, though not all of them. The sample includes nearly 30,000 clones, about three quarters of them seen just once. The CDR3 consists of 16 residues. Trimming shortened V by 3 bases and J by 6 bases, and 21 bases separated the two germline ends. CDR1 and CDR2 (germline): SNHLY, FYNNEI. Turning to this clone: The target antigen is unknown.

Study-wide findings and caveats: Between individuals, the alloreactive memory CD8+ T cell pool differed considerably.

The V and J genes are TRBV2 and TRBJ2-7; maybe TRBD2 (7 bases). This clonotype was sampled from a human donor in good health. Sequencing was carried out using memory CD4+ T cells from blood. Subset indicated: CD45RO+ memory T cells. The CDR3 DNA follows: TGTGCCAGCAGTGACGATCCTGGCGGGGGCCCTCGCGAGCAGTACTTC. Its translation is CASSDDPGGGPREQYF.